A single sample is the source of the 12 T cell receptor beta chains below, sequenced in a study of T cell responses to AZD1222 COVID-19 vaccine. Repertoires were generated with immunoSEQ multiplex PCR, while TCRdb's copy carries only in-frame clones and drops some. Of about 140,000 clones listed, approximately 90% are singletons. This material consisted of peripheral blood, taken 28 days after the second AZD1222 dose. The receptors originated from an adult who received the AZD1222 COVID-19 vaccine.

The J gene is TRBJ2-7, the V gene TRBV6-2 or TRBV6-3; no reliable D call. Per germline, CDR1 MNHEY and CDR2 SVGEGT. With 2 bases removed from V and 1 base from J, the gap between germline ends came to 18 bases. CDR3 length: 17 residues. CDR3 residues: CASSYPDMPGLSYEQYF. CDR3 DNA: TGTGCCAGCAGTTACCCCGACATGCCGGGCTTGTCCTACGAGCAGTACTTC.

This CDR3 is CASSYSLGRQPQHF. In DNA, the CDR3 is TGTGCCAGCAGTTACTCGTTGGGACGGCAGCCCCAGCATTTT. The chain has TRBV6-2 or TRBV6-3 and TRBJ1-5; D might be TRBD1 (5 bases). Germline CDR1 reads MNHEY; CDR2 reads SVGEGT. The CDR3 totals 14 residues. Trimming removed 0 bases from V and 7 bases from J, with 10 bases in between.

The CDR3 loop reads CASSSTGTHQETQYF. The CDR3 DNA reads as TGTGCCAGCAGTTCCACCGGGACTCACCAAGAGACCCAGTACTTC. The rearrangement joins TRBV27 to TRBJ2-5; D might be TRBD2 (6 bases). The CDR3 has 15 residues. With 4 bases removed from V and 0 bases from J, the gap between germline ends came to 12 bases. Germline assignment: CDR1 MNHEY and CDR2 SMNVEV (reference sequence).

Only a few counts were recorded for this clone. The CDR3 sequence: CASSLGGAEILGTGELFF. CDR3 sequence (DNA): TGTGCCAGCAGCTTAGGAGGAGCGGAGATCTTGGGCACCGGGGAGCTGTTTTTT. This sequence joins TRBV7-9 and TRBJ2-2; D perhaps matches TRBD2 (5 bases). The CDR3 sequence is 18 residues long. The V gene's germline CDR1 is SEHNR and CDR2 FQNEAQ (reference sequence). V gave up 1 base and J gave up 4 bases, with 19 bases separating them.

The V gene is TRBV27, the J gene TRBJ1-4; 8 nucleotides match TRBD1. The CDR3 covers 15 residues. V was pared by 5 bases and J by 2 bases, with 4 bases of the junction left unmatched. The V gene's germline CDR1 is MNHEY and CDR2 SMNVEV (reference sequence). In nucleotides, the CDR3 is TGTGCCAGCAGTCCGTGGACAGGGACTAATGAAAAACTGTTTTTT. Protein product: CASSPWTGTNEKLFF.

CDR3 DNA sequence: TGTGCCAGCACTCCCGGGACAGTCTCCTACAATGAGCAGTTCTTC. Amino acid sequence: CASTPGTVSYNEQFF. The J gene is TRBJ2-1, the V gene TRBV27; 7 bases map to TRBD1. Trimming cost V 7 bases and J 0 bases; bases outside gene matches: 6. The CDR3 extends over 15 amino acids. Germline-derived CDR1 and CDR2 are MNHEY and SMNVEV (reference sequence).

This chain connects TRBV5-1 to TRBJ2-7, with 7 bases identical to TRBD1. Germline V CDR1 and CDR2: SGHRS, YFSETQ. The CDR3 loop spans 15 amino acids. Trimming removed 2 bases from V and 3 bases from J; junction bases left unmatched: 8. CDR3 sequence (DNA): TGCGCCAGCAGCTTTTTAGAGGGGGCCCTCTACGAGCAGTACTTC. Protein product: CASSFLEGALYEQYF.

The chain joins TRBV18 to TRBJ2-7; TRBD2 aligns across 9 bases. The CDR3 is made up of 14 amino acids. Looked up from germline, CDR1 is KGHSH and CDR2 is LQKENI. V lost 1 base, J lost 7 bases, and 5 bases stayed unmatched. Here the CDR3 reads CASSPLAGGREQYF. CDR3 DNA sequence: TGTGCCAGCTCACCACTGGCGGGAGGGAGGGAGCAGTACTTC. The variable domain in full, completed from reference TRBV18 and TRBJ2-7, reads NAGVMQNPRHLVRRRGQEARLRCSPMKGHSHVYWYRQLPEEGLKFMVYLQKENIIDESGMPKERFSAEFPKEGPSILRIQQVVRGDSAAYFCASSPLAGGREQYFGPGTRLTVT.

J is TRBJ2-3 and V is TRBV2, with a tentative D call TRBD2 (5 bases). CDR1 and CDR2 from the germline V gene are SNHLY and FYNNEI. The ends were cut back, 6 bases at V and 6 bases at J, with 16 bases in the middle. The CDR3 is 14 amino acids. The CDR3 here is CASSDLFSADTQYF. The CDR3 region has the DNA TGTGCCAGCAGCGACCTCTTTAGCGCTGATACGCAGTATTTT.

The chain has TRBV27 and TRBJ2-1, with 9 bases matching TRBD2. Germline V gene sequence: CDR1 MNHEY, CDR2 SMNVEV (reference sequence). The CDR3 is made up of 16 amino acids. The J segment lost 6 bases and the V segment lost 5 bases, leaving 11 bases of the junction unmatched. CDR3 nucleotide sequence: TGTGCCAGCAGTCCCCTTGCGGGAGGGACCCGCAATGAGCAGTTCTTC. It is translated as CASSPLAGGTRNEQFF.

This sequence joins TRBV4-1 and TRBJ1-1; D gene unclear. Germline loops: CDR1 MGHRA, CDR2 YSYEKL. This CDR3 comprises 13 residues. Trimming removed 4 bases from V and 1 base from J, with 7 bases in between. CDR3 sequence (DNA): TGCGCCAGCAGCCGCCTTAAGAACACTGAAGCTTTCTTT. This codes for CASSRLKNTEAFF.

V is TRBV6-1 and J is TRBJ2-7; D gene ambiguous. CDR1 and CDR2 from the germline V gene are MNHNS and SASEGT. The CDR3 covers 12 residues. V lost 1 base, J lost 9 bases, and 10 bases lay in between. This CDR3 is CASSEEPPMQYF. The CDR3 DNA follows: TGTGCCAGCAGTGAAGAGCCGCCGATGCAGTACTTC.